This T cell receptor beta chain derives from a study of shared clonotypes between healthy human individuals. This table comes from immunoSEQ multiplex PCR, and its TCRdb copy is limited to in-frame clones, with some not included. The data contain approximately 2.4 million clones, approximately 96% of them seen just once; the ten biggest clones take up around 0.13%. This TCR was recovered from a man younger than 35 in good health. Input material: naive CD4+ T cells sorted from blood. Subset noted: CD45RA+ positively selected.

The CDR3 loop is CATRKGLTNSPLHF. As DNA, the CDR3 is TGTGCCACCAGAAAGGGTTTGACGAATTCACCCCTCCACTTT. The rearrangement joins TRBV15 to TRBJ1-6; D is ambiguous. Trimming left V 6 bases short and J 7 bases short, with 13 bases between. CDR3 length: 14 residues. The germline gives CDR1 LNHNV, CDR2 YYDKDF (reference sequence).